This entry concerns a single T cell receptor (beta chain). What it binds is unknown. Treatment: approximately 9-day PBMC culture with coronavirus spike peptide pools or control peptides (ViraFEST assay). These CD4+ T cells came from an unexposed donor, sampled before the COVID-19 pandemic (2011-2018). The data were taken from a study of vaccination and CD4 T cells after COVID-19. Study-level information: Overlapping peptides of the spike proteins of SARS-CoV-2, HCoV-NL63, HCoV-OC43 and HCoV-229E were used for cell stimulation. Study-wide results and limits: Convalescent patients saw a median roughly 90% of their reactive clones show up only after vaccination.

Sequencing of DNA taken from cultured CD4+ T cells relied on the Oncomine TCR Beta short-read assay. One entry per CDR3 protein results from TCRdb running MiXCR on the PCR reads. The sample holds several thousand distinct CDR3 sequences, roughly 46% seen once. Material: CD4+ T cells from blood, cultured in vitro. This TCR was sampled from a human donor in good health.

CDR3 region: CASSGTDEKLFF. CDR3 nucleotide sequence: TGTGCCAGCAGTGGGACAGATGAAAAACTGTTTTTT. The V and J genes are TRBV6-1 and TRBJ1-4; D might be TRBD1 (6 bases). The CDR3 length is 12 residues. Trimming removed 4 bases from V and 6 bases from J, with 6 bases in between. CDR1 is MNHNS and CDR2 is SASEGT in the germline V gene.